This T cell receptor (beta chain) was identified during a study of shared clonotypes between healthy human individuals. Sequencing was performed with immunoSEQ multiplex PCR; in TCRdb, only in-frame clones are kept and a portion is missing. The table shows roughly 500,000 clones, with roughly 77% occurring only once. The CDR3 covers 12 residues. Deletions cut 1 base from V and 8 bases from J, with 5 bases between. Germline V lookup: CDR1 SGHDN, CDR2 FVKESK. This chain links TRBV14 with TRBJ1-4; the D is unclear. This clonotype originated in a woman aged 40-49 years in good health. Some clones in this sample may be carry-over from other donors' samples. The sequencing input was PBMCs. The CDR3 is CASSQGSEKLFF. The DNA for the CDR3 is TGTGCCAGCAGCCAAGGGAGCGAAAAACTGTTTTTT.